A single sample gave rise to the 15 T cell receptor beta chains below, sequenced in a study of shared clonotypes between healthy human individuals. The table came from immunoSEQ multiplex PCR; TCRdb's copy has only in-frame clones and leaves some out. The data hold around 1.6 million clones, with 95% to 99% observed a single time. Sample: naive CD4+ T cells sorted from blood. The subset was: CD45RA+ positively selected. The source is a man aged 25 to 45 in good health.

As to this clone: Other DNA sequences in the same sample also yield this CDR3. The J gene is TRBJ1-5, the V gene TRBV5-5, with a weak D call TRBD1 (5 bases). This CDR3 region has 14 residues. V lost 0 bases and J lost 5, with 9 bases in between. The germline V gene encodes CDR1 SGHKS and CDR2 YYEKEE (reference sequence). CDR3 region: CASSLVGGDQPQHF. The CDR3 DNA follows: TGTGCCAGCAGCTTGGTTGGGGGGGATCAGCCCCAGCATTTT.

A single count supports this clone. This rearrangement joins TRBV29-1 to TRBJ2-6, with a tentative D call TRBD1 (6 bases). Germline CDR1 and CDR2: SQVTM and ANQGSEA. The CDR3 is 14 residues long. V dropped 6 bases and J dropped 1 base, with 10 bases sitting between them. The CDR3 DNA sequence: TGCAGCGTCTTTACAGGGTCTGGGGCCAACGTCCTGACTTTC. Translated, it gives CSVFTGSGANVLTF.

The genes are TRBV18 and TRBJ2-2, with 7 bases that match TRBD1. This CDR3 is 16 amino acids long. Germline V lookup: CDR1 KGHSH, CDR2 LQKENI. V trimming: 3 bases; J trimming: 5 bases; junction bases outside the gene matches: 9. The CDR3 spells CASSPRATGLTGELFF. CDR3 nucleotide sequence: TGTGCCAGCTCACCGCGAGCGACAGGGCTGACCGGGGAGCTGTTTTTT.

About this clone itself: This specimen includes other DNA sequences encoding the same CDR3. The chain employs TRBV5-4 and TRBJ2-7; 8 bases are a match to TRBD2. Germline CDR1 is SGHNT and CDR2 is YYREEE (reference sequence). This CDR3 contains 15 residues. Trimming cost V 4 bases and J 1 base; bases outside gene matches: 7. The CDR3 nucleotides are TGTGCCAGCAGCCCGGACGGGGGGGGATCCTACGAGCAGTACTTC. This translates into CASSPDGGGSYEQYF. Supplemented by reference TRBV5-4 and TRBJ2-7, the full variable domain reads ETGVTQSPTHLIKTRGQQVTLRCSSQSGHNTVSWYQQALGQGPQFIFQYYREEENGRGNFPPRFSGLQFPNYSSELNVNALELDDSALYLCASSPDGGGSYEQYFGPGTRLTVT.

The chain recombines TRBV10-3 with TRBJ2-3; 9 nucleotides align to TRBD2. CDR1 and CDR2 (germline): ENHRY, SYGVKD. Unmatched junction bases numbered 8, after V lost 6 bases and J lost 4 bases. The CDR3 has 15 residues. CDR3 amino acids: CAIRKIAGAADTQYF. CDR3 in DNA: TGTGCCATCAGAAAGATAGCGGGAGCTGCAGATACGCAGTATTTT.

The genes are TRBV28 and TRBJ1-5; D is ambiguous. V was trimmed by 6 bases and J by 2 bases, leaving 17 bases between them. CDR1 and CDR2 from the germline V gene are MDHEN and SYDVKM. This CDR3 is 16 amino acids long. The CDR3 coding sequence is TGTGCCAGCAGCAATTGGGAGGGAAGAGGCAATCAGCCCCAGCATTTT. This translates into CASSNWEGRGNQPQHF.

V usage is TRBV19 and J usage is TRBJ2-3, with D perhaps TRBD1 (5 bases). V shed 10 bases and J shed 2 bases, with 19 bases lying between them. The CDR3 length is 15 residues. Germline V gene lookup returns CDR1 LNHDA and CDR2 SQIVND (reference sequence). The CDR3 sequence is CATPDRTPLTDTQYF. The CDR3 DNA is TGTGCCACACCAGACAGAACTCCTCTCACAGATACGCAGTATTTT.

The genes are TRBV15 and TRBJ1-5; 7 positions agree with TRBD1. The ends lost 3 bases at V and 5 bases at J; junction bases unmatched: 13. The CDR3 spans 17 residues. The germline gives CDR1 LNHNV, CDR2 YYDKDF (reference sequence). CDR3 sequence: CATSREGVGRGYQPQHF. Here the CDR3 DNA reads TGTGCCACCAGCAGGGAGGGAGTAGGCAGGGGGTATCAGCCCCAGCATTTT. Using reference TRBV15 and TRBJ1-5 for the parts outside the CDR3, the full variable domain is DAMVIQNPRYQVTQFGKPVTLSCSQTLNHNVMYWYQQKSSQAPKLLFHYYDKDFNNEADTPDNFQSRRPNTSFCFLDIRSPGLGDTAMYLCATSREGVGRGYQPQHFGDGTRLSIL.

The CDR3: CASSPLAVNEQFF. The CDR3 DNA reads TGTGCCAGCAGCCCCCTAGCGGTCAATGAGCAGTTCTTC. The rearrangement joins TRBV7-2 to TRBJ2-1; 7 bases are a match to TRBD2. V shed 5 bases, J shed 6 bases, and the junction held 4 bases outside the gene matches. CDR1 and CDR2 from the germline V gene are SGHTA and FQGNSA. This CDR3 is 13 amino acids long. The whole variable domain, remainder taken from reference TRBV7-2 and TRBJ2-1, is GAGVSQSPSNKVTEKGKDVELRCDPISGHTALYWYRQSLGQGLEFLIYFQGNSAPDKSGLPSDRFSAERTGGSVSTLTIQRTQQEDSAVYLCASSPLAVNEQFFGPGTRLTVL.

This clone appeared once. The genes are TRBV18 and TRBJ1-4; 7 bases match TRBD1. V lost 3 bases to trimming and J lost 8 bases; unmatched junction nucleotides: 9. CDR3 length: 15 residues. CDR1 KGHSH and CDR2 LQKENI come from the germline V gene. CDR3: CASSPQTGRGEKLFF. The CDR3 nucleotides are TGTGCCAGCTCACCCCAGACAGGGCGAGGCGAAAAACTGTTTTTT.

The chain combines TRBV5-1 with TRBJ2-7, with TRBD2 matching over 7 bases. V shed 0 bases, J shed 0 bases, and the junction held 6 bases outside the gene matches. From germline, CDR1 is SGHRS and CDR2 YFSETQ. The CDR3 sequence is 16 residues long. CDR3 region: CASSLEGGSVSYEQYF. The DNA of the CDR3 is TGCGCCAGCAGCTTGGAAGGCGGGAGCGTCTCCTACGAGCAGTACTTC.

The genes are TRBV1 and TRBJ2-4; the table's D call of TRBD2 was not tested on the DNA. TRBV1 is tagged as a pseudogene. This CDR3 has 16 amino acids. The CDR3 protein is CTSSLIAGVGKNIQYF. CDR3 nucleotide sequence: TGCACCAGCAGCCTTATAGCGGGAGTCGGCAAAAACATTCAGTACTTC.

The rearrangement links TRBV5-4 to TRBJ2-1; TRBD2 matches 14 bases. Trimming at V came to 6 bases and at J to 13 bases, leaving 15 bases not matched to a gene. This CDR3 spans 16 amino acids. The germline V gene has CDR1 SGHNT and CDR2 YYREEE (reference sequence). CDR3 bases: TGTGCCAGCACGCCACGAGGGACTAGCGGGAGTCTGGGTCAGTTCTTC. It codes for CASTPRGTSGSLGQFF.

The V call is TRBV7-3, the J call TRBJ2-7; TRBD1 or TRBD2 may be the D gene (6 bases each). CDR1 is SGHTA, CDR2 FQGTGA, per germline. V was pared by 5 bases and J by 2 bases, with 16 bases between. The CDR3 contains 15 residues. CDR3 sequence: CASSSFGGAAYEQYF. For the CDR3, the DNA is TGTGCCAGCAGCAGCTTCGGGGGCGCAGCCTACGAGCAGTACTTC.

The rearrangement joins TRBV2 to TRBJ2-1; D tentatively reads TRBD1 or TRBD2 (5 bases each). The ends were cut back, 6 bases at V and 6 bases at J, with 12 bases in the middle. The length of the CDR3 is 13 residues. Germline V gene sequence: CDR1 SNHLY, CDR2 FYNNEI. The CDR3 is CASSGDGANEQFF. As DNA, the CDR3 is TGTGCCAGCAGCGGGGATGGGGCCAATGAGCAGTTCTTC.